These 8 T cell receptor beta chains came from one sample sequenced in a study of CD8 T cells in Susac syndrome. RNA, at roughly 0.45 to 1 ug, was reverse transcribed with random hexamers. MiXCR, run by TCRdb on the immunoSEQ multiplex PCR reads, gives a single entry per CDR3 protein. The sample lists some 190,000 distinct CDR3 sequences; over 85% were seen once. Sequences were obtained from CD4+ T cells from PBMCs. The receptors originated from a human donor in good health.

This clonotype was counted only a few times. The genes are TRBV2 and TRBJ2-7; no definite D call. Per germline, CDR1 SNHLY and CDR2 FYNNEI. Between the trimmed V and J ends, which lost 5 bases and 7 bases, there was a span of 9 bases. The CDR3 contains 11 residues. This chain's CDR3 is CASSQGPEQYF. The CDR3 DNA reads as TGTGCCAGCAGTCAAGGGCCAGAGCAGTACTTC.

The genes are TRBV20-1 and TRBJ1-5, with 7 bases fitting TRBD1. The CDR3 is 16 amino acids. The V gene end was trimmed by 4 bases and the J gene end by 5 bases; junction bases not matched to a gene: 14. CDR1 DFQATT and CDR2 SNEGSKA come from the germline V gene (reference sequence). The CDR3 coding sequence is TGCAGTGCTATCGAACCTACAGGGGCGGTCGATCAGCCCCAGCATTTT. Translated: CSAIEPTGAVDQPQHF.

This clonotype was detected once. The CDR3 coding sequence is TGTGCCAGCAGCGCCTACGGGCCAGGGGGCGGTGAGCAGTTCTTC. Its translation is CASSAYGPGGGEQFF. The chain carries TRBV6-2 or TRBV6-3 and TRBJ2-1, with 8 bases fitting TRBD1. CDR1 and CDR2 (germline): MNHEY, SVGEGT. The CDR3 covers 15 residues. V lost 6 bases to trimming and J lost 9 bases; unmatched junction nucleotides: 13.

The rearrangement uses TRBV12-3 or TRBV12-4 and TRBJ1-2; tentatively, D is TRBD1 (5 bases). V was cut by 7 bases and J by 10 bases, with 25 bases left in between. This CDR3 spans 15 amino acids. The CDR3 DNA is TGTGCCAGCACCCAATTACACAAAAGGGGCAGTGACTACACCTTC. Encoded protein: CASTQLHKRGSDYTF.

The rearrangement joins TRBV9 to TRBJ1-1; no reliable D call. The V end was cut by 0 bases, the J end by 5 bases, with 8 bases between. This CDR3 has 13 amino acids. From germline, CDR1 is SGDLS and CDR2 YYNGEE. CDR3 residues: CASSVATGTEAFF. In nucleotides, the CDR3 is TGTGCCAGCAGCGTAGCCACGGGGACTGAAGCTTTCTTT.

The genes are TRBV29-1 and TRBJ1-1, with D possibly TRBD1 on 5 matching bases. V shed 4 bases and J shed 0 bases, with 9 bases lying between them. CDR1 is SQVTM, CDR2 ANQGSEA, per germline. The CDR3 extends over 13 amino acids. The DNA for the CDR3 is TGCAGCGTTGGCCGGACATTGAACACTGAAGCTTTCTTT. Its protein product is CSVGRTLNTEAFF. The variable domain in full, with the rest retrieved from reference TRBV29-1 and TRBJ1-1, is SAVISQKPSRDICQRGTSLTIQCQVDSQVTMMFWYRQQPGQSLTLIATANQGSEATYESGFVIDKFPISRPNLTFSTLTVSNMSPEDSSIYLCSVGRTLNTEAFFGQGTRLTVV.

This chain joins TRBV6-2 or TRBV6-3 and TRBJ1-1; D call uncertain. Germline-derived CDR1 and CDR2 are MNHEY and SVGEGT. V was cut by 2 bases and J by 7 bases, with 11 bases left in between. This CDR3 contains 13 residues. CDR3 DNA sequence: TGTGCCAGCAGTTACCAGAGTGGATTTGAAGCTTTCTTT. Amino acids: CASSYQSGFEAFF.

V is TRBV7-8 and J is TRBJ2-1; D might be TRBD2 (5 bases). Germline CDR1 and CDR2: SGHVS and FQNEAQ. The V gene lost 1 base and the J gene lost 4 bases, with 11 bases spanning the gap. The length of the CDR3 is 15 residues. DNA for the CDR3: TGTGCCAGCAGCTTAGAAAGGACTTCATACAATGAGCAGTTCTTC. Translated: CASSLERTSYNEQFF.